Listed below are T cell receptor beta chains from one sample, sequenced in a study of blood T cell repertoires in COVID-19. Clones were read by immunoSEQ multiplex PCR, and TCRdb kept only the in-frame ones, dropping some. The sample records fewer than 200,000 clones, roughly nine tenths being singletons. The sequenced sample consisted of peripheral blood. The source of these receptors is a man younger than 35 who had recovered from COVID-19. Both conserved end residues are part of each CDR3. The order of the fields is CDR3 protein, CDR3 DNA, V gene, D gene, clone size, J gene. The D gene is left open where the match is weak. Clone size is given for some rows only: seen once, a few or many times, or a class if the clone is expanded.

CDR3: CASRYRLETQYF
DNA: TGTGCCAGCAGATACAGGCTAGAGACCCAGTACTTC
V: TRBV2
D: .
size: .
J: TRBJ2-5

CDR3: CASSEPGAGYMELFF
DNA: TGTGCCAGCAGTGAACCAGGGGCAGGCTACATGGAGCTGTTTTTT
V: TRBV6-1
D: .
size: .
J: TRBJ2-2

CDR3: CASSYEGVAGVLETQYF
DNA: TGTGCCAGCAGTTACGAGGGCGTAGCGGGAGTACTAGAGACCCAGTACTTC
V: TRBV6-2/TRBV6-3
D: TRBD2
size: once
J: TRBJ2-5

CDR3: CASSPGQGATGELFF
DNA: TGTGCCAGCAGCCCGGGACAGGGGGCGACCGGGGAGCTGTTTTTT
V: TRBV4-2
D: TRBD1
size: .
J: TRBJ2-2

CDR3: CASSDVPIRGVVDTEAFF
DNA: TGCGCCAGCAGTGATGTTCCGATCCGGGGAGTAGTAGACACTGAAGCTTTCTTT
V: TRBV10-2
D: .
size: .
J: TRBJ1-1

CDR3: CASSPQTGANTGELFF
DNA: TGTGCCAGCTCACCACAGACAGGGGCGAACACCGGGGAGCTGTTTTTT
V: TRBV18
D: TRBD1
size: few
J: TRBJ2-2

CDR3: CASSPAVPGRGAGELFF
DNA: TGTGCCAGCAGCCCAGCCGTCCCCGGGAGAGGGGCCGGGGAGCTGTTTTTT
V: TRBV7-2
D: .
size: .
J: TRBJ2-2

CDR3: CASSAPTGSGSGETQYF
DNA: TGTGCCAGCAGCGCGCCTACGGGTAGCGGGAGTGGGGAGACCCAGTACTTC
V: TRBV9
D: TRBD2
size: .
J: TRBJ2-5

CDR3: CASRQGPNTGELFF
DNA: TGTGCCAGCAGACAGGGGCCTAACACCGGGGAGCTGTTTTTT
V: TRBV19
D: TRBD1
size: .
J: TRBJ2-2

CDR3: CASSFPGQPYGYTF
DNA: TGTGCCAGCAGCTTTCCGGGTCAACCTTATGGCTACACCTTC
V: TRBV7-8
D: .
size: .
J: TRBJ1-2

CDR3: CASSPSGDLGYTF
DNA: TGTGCCAGCAGCCCCTCTGGAGACCTTGGCTACACCTTC
V: TRBV9
D: .
size: .
J: TRBJ1-2

CDR3: CASSSYSGKGQNEQFF
DNA: TGTGCCAGCAGCTCATATAGCGGGAAGGGGCAGAATGAGCAGTTCTTC
V: TRBV11-3
D: TRBD2
size: .
J: TRBJ2-1

CDR3: CASSLESGANVLTF
DNA: TGTGCCAGCAGTTTAGAGTCCGGGGCCAACGTCCTGACTTTC
V: TRBV28
D: .
size: .
J: TRBJ2-6

CDR3: CASSFAGEIGGYTF
DNA: TGTGCCAGCAGCTTCGCAGGGGAGATCGGTGGCTACACCTTC
V: TRBV7-9
D: .
size: .
J: TRBJ1-2

CDR3: CASREPDRDYGYTF
DNA: TGTGCCAGCAGGGAACCTGACAGGGATTATGGCTACACCTTC
V: TRBV28
D: TRBD1
size: .
J: TRBJ1-2

CDR3: CASSQRVNYGYTF
DNA: TGTGCCAGCAGCCAACGTGTAAACTATGGCTACACCTTC
V: TRBV3-1/TRBV3-2
D: .
size: .
J: TRBJ1-2

CDR3: CAIRGGAGFSPLHF
DNA: TGTGCCATCAGGGGGGGGGCAGGGTTTTCACCCCTCCACTTT
V: TRBV10-3
D: .
size: .
J: TRBJ1-6

CDR3: CASSFKREVSYEQYF
DNA: TGTGCCAGCAGCTTCAAGCGGGAGGTCTCCTACGAGCAGTACTTC
V: TRBV5-4
D: TRBD2
size: .
J: TRBJ2-7

CDR3: CASSPMASGTATYGYTF
DNA: TGTGCCAGCTCACCTATGGCCTCTGGGACAGCAACCTATGGCTACACCTTC
V: TRBV18
D: TRBD1
size: .
J: TRBJ1-2

CDR3: CASSHVDIISYNEQFF
DNA: TGCGCCAGCAGCCACGTGGACATTATCTCCTACAATGAGCAGTTCTTC
V: TRBV4-1
D: .
size: .
J: TRBJ2-1

CDR3: CASSVVQGGAFF
DNA: TGTGCCAGCAGCGTAGTTCAGGGTGGAGCTTTCTTT
V: TRBV9
D: .
size: .
J: TRBJ1-1

CDR3: CASSLGGGGNQPQHF
DNA: TGTGCCAGCAGTTTGGGGGGAGGGGGAAATCAGCCCCAGCATTTT
V: TRBV27
D: .
size: .
J: TRBJ1-5

CDR3: CASPRAETSYNEQFF
DNA: TGTGCCAGCCCGAGGGCGGAAACTTCCTACAATGAGCAGTTCTTC
V: TRBV6-5
D: .
size: .
J: TRBJ2-1

CDR3: CASSLDGDPGYTF
DNA: TGCGCCAGCAGCTTGGACGGGGATCCTGGCTACACCTTC
V: TRBV5-1
D: .
size: .
J: TRBJ1-2

CDR3: CASSILTARGHGGYTF
DNA: TGTGCCAGTAGTATATTAACGGCCAGGGGGCACGGTGGCTACACCTTC
V: TRBV19
D: TRBD1
size: .
J: TRBJ1-2

CDR3: CASSQEVWGGLDFYNEQFF
DNA: TGCGCCAGCAGCCAAGAGGTGTGGGGGGGGTTGGACTTCTACAATGAGCAGTTCTTC
V: TRBV4-3
D: TRBD2
size: .
J: TRBJ2-1

CDR3: CASSEPGLDADTQYF
DNA: TGTGCCAGCAGTGAACCGGGACTAGACGCAGATACGCAGTATTTT
V: TRBV2
D: TRBD2
size: .
J: TRBJ2-3

CDR3: CASSSRGGPNYNEQFF
DNA: TGTGCCAGCAGTTCCCGGGGTGGTCCCAACTACAATGAGCAGTTCTTC
V: TRBV28
D: .
size: once
J: TRBJ2-1

CDR3: CASSYSGQGNQPQHF
DNA: TGTGCCAGCAGTTACTCCGGACAGGGTAATCAGCCCCAGCATTTT
V: TRBV6-2/TRBV6-3
D: TRBD1
size: .
J: TRBJ1-5

CDR3: CATSDLGGGADTQYF
DNA: TGTGCCACCAGTGATTTGGGGGGGGGAGCAGATACGCAGTATTTT
V: TRBV24-1
D: TRBD2
size: .
J: TRBJ2-3

CDR3: CASSTQGAFTEAFF
DNA: TGTGCCAGCAGCACCCAGGGGGCTTTCACTGAAGCTTTCTTT
V: TRBV7-2
D: TRBD1
size: .
J: TRBJ1-1

CDR3: CSVESRTALTEAFF
DNA: TGCAGCGTTGAGTCACGGACAGCCCTCACTGAAGCTTTCTTT
V: TRBV29-1
D: .
size: .
J: TRBJ1-1

CDR3: CASSLGGLAGSSF
DNA: TGTGCCAGCAGCTTAGGTGGTCTAGCGGGAAGCTCATTC
V: TRBV7-2
D: TRBD2
size: once
J: TRBJ2-7

CDR3: CASSPTVTGELFF
DNA: TGTGCCAGCAGCCCCACTGTTACCGGGGAGCTGTTTTTT
V: TRBV7-9
D: .
size: .
J: TRBJ2-2

CDR3: CASSYDRGTEAFF
DNA: TGTGCCAGCAGCTATGACAGGGGGACTGAAGCTTTCTTT
V: TRBV14
D: TRBD1
size: .
J: TRBJ1-1

CDR3: CSVEFGTGFLHEQYF
DNA: TGCAGCGTTGAGTTTGGGACAGGGTTCCTCCACGAGCAGTACTTC
V: TRBV29-1
D: TRBD1
size: .
J: TRBJ2-7

CDR3: CSVQGTEAFF
DNA: TGCAGCGTGCAGGGCACTGAAGCTTTCTTT
V: TRBV29-1
D: .
size: .
J: TRBJ1-1

CDR3: CASSFRDEGSYEQYF
DNA: TGTGCCAGCAGCTTCCGGGATGAGGGATCCTACGAGCAGTACTTC
V: TRBV3-1/TRBV3-2
D: .
size: .
J: TRBJ2-7

CDR3: CSVPGGEQFF
DNA: TGCAGTGTCCCCGGCGGGGAGCAGTTCTTC
V: TRBV20-1
D: .
size: .
J: TRBJ2-1

CDR3: CASSPRTGGTVHTQYF
DNA: TGTGCCAGCAGCCCCCGGACAGGGGGTACCGTGCATACGCAGTATTTT
V: TRBV3-1/TRBV3-2
D: TRBD1
size: .
J: TRBJ2-3

CDR3: CASSYDKAGTALYGELFF
DNA: TGTGCCAGCAGTTACGATAAAGCGGGAACGGCTCTATACGGGGAGCTGTTTTTT
V: TRBV6-2/TRBV6-3
D: TRBD2
size: .
J: TRBJ2-2

CDR3: CASSQRGGAPGTGELFF
DNA: TGCGCCAGCAGCCAGAGGGGGGGGGCGCCGGGCACCGGGGAGCTGTTTTTT
V: TRBV4-3
D: .
size: .
J: TRBJ2-2

CDR3: CASSQEAGPAYEQYF
DNA: TGTGCCAGCAGCCAAGAGGCGGGACCGGCTTACGAGCAGTACTTC
V: TRBV3-1/TRBV3-2
D: .
size: .
J: TRBJ2-7

CDR3: CASSISGTSVNEQFF
DNA: TGTGCCAGCAGCATCTCCGGGACTAGCGTGAATGAGCAGTTCTTC
V: TRBV9
D: TRBD2
size: .
J: TRBJ2-1

CDR3: CASSYVSPRELFF
DNA: TGTGCCAGCAGTTACGTTAGCCCCAGGGAGCTGTTTTTT
V: TRBV6-2/TRBV6-3
D: .
size: .
J: TRBJ2-2

CDR3: CASSLQQGESLHF
DNA: TGCGCCAGCAGCTTGCAACAGGGGGAGTCCCTCCACTTT
V: TRBV5-1
D: TRBD1
size: .
J: TRBJ1-6

CDR3: CASTEAHSSYNEQFF
DNA: TGTGCCAGTACCGAGGCGCATAGCTCCTACAATGAGCAGTTCTTC
V: TRBV19
D: .
size: once
J: TRBJ2-1